These 2 T cell receptor beta chains share one sample of origin, sequenced in a study of T cells in Graves' hyperthyroidism and ophthalmopathy. Amplification targeted TCR beta CDR3 regions from RNA transcripts. A first-round RT-PCR of the TCR CDR3 used the HTBI primer set. TCRdb reanalysed the multiplex PCR reads using MiXCR and keeps one entry per CDR3 protein. The sample holds some 560,000 distinct CDR3 sequences; approximately 14% are singletons and the top ten take 11% to 15%. The sequencing input was blood. The source is a woman between 40 and 55 years old with Graves' hyperthyroidism.

V gene TRBV19 combines with J gene TRBJ1-5, with D unclear. Deletions cut 5 bases from V and 8 bases from J, with 10 bases between. Germline assignment: CDR1 LNHDA and CDR2 SQIVND (reference sequence). The CDR3 length is 12 residues. The CDR3 sequence is CASSLLGEPQHF. The DNA for the CDR3 is TGTGCCAGTAGTCTCCTGGGCGAGCCCCAGCATTTT.

This clonotype was picked up one time. A much larger clone differs from this one at a single base, so this may be a read error. The J gene is TRBJ1-1, the V gene TRBV27, with 7 bases fitting TRBD1. This CDR3 region has 13 residues. Looked up from germline, CDR1 is MNHEY and CDR2 is SMNVEV (reference sequence). V dropped 2 bases and J dropped 14; count of bases not matched to a gene: 11. Here the CDR3 DNA reads TGTGCCAGCAGTTTAAGGGGACAGCTTAAAGTGTTCTTT. Encoded protein: CASSLRGQLKVFF.